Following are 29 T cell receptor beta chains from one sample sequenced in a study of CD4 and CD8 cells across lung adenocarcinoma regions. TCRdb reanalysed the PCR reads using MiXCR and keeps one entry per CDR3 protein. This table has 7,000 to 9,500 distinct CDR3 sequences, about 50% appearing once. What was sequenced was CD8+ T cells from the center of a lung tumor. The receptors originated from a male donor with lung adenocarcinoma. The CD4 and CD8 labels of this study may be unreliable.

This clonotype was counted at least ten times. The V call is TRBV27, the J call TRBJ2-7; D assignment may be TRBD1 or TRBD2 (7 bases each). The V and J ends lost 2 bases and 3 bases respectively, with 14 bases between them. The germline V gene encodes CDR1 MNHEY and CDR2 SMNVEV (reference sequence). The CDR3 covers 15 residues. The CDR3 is CASSLRTRGGYEQYF. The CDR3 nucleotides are TGTGCCAGCAGTTTACGTACCAGGGGGGGCTACGAGCAGTACTTC.

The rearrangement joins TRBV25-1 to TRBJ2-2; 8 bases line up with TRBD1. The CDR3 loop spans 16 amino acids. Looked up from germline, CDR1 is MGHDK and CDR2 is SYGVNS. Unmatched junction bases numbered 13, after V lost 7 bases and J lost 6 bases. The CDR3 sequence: CASTPGRTGWSGELFF. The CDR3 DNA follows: TGTGCCAGCACTCCCGGACGGACAGGGTGGTCCGGGGAGCTGTTTTTT.

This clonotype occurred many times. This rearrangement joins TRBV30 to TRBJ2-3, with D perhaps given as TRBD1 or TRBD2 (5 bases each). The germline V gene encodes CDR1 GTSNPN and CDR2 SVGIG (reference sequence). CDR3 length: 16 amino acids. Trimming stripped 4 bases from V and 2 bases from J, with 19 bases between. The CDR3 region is CAWIGTKVPFTDTQYF. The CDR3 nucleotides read TGTGCCTGGATAGGGACGAAAGTCCCCTTCACAGATACGCAGTATTTT.

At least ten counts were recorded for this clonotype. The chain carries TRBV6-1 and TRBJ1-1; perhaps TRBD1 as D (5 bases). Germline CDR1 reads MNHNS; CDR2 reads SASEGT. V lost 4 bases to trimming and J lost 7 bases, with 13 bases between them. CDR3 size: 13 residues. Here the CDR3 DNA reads TGTGCCAGCAGTGCGGGGGTAAGGAGTGAAGCTTTCTTT. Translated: CASSAGVRSEAFF.

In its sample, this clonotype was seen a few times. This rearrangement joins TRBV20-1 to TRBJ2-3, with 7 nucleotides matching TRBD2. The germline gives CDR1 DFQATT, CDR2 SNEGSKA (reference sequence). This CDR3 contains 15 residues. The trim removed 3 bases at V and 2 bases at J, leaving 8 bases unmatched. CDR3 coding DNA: TGCAGTGCTAGTTTCTCGCGGGGGAACACAGATACGCAGTATTTT. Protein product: CSASFSRGNTDTQYF.

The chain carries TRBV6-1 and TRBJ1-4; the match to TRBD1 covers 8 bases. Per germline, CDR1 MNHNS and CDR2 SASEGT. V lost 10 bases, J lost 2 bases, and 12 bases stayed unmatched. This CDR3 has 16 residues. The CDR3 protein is CATGRTGSWTNEKLFF. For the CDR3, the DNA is TGTGCCACCGGGAGGACAGGGAGTTGGACTAATGAAAAACTGTTTTTT.

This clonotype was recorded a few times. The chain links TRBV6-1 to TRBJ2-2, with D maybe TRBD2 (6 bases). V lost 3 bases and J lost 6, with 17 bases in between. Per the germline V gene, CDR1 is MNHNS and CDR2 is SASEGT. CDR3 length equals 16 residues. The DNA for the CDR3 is TGTGCCAGCAGTGAGGAGGAGGGCCAGGGTGCCGGGGAGCTGTTTTTT. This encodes CASSEEEGQGAGELFF.

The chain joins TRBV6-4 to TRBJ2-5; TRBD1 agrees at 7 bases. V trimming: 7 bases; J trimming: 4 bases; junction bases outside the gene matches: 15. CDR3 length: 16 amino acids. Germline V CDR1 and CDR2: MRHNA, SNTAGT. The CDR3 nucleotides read TGTGCCAGCATCCCGAGAGGGGGCCGTTATCTAGAGACCCAGTACTTC. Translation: CASIPRGGRYLETQYF.

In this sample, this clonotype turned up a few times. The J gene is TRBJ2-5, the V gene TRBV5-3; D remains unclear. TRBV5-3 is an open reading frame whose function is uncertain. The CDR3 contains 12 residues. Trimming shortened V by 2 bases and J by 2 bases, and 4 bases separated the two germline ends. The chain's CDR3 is CARSFEQETQYF. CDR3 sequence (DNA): TGTGCCAGAAGCTTCGAACAAGAGACCCAGTACTTC.

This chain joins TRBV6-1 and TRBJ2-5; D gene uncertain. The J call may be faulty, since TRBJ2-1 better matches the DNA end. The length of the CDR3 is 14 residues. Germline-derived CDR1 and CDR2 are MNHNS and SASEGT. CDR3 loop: CASSDAARRGEQFF. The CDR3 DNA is TGTGCCAGCAGCGACGCGGCCCGCCGCGGTGAGCAGTTCTTC.

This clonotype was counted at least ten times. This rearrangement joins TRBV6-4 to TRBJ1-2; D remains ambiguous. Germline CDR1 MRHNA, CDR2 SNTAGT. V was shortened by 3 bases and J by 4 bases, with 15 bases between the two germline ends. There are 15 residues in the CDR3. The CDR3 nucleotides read TGTGCCAGCAGTGAACGACTGGGTTTCGGCTATGGCTACACCTTC. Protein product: CASSERLGFGYGYTF.

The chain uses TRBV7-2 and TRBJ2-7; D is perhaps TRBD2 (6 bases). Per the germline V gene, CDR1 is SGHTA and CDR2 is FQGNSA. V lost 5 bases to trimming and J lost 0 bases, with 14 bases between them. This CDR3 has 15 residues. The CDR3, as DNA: TGTGCCAGCAGCACGGGACTCGGAAGCTCCTACGAGCAGTACTTC. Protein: CASSTGLGSSYEQYF.

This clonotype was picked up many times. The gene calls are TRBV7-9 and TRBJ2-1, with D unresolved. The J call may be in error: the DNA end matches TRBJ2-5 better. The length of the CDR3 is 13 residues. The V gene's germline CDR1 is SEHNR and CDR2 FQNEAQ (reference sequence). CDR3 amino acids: CASSSSLWETQYF. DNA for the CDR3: TGTGCCAGCAGCTCTTCCCTGTGGGAGACCCAGTACTTC.

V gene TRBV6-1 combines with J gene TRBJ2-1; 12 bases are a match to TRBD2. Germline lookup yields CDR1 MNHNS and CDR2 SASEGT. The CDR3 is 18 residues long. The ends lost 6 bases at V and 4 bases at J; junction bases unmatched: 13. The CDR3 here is CASRPRLAGGPAYNEQFF. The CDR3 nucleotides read TGTGCCAGCAGGCCTCGTCTAGCGGGAGGGCCTGCGTACAATGAGCAGTTCTTC.

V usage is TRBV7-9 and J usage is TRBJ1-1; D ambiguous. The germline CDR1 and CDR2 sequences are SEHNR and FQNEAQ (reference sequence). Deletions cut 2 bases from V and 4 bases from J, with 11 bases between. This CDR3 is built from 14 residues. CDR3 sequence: CASSLTSRPTEAFF. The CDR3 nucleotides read TGTGCCAGCAGCTTAACGAGTAGGCCCACTGAAGCTTTCTTT.

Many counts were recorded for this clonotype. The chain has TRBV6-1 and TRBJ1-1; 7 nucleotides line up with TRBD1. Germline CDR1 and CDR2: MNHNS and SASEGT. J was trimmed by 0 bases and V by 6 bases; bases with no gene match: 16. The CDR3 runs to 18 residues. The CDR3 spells CASRPRQGSPHMNTEAFF. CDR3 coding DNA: TGTGCCAGCAGGCCTAGACAGGGATCCCCCCACATGAACACTGAAGCTTTCTTT.

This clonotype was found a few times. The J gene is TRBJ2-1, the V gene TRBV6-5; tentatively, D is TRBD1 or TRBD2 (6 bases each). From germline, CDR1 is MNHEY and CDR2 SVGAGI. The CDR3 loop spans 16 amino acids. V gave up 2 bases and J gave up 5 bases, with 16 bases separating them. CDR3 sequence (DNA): TGTGCCAGCAGTTACACGGGGGCAACAGTACACAATGAGCAGTTCTTC. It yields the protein CASSYTGATVHNEQFF.

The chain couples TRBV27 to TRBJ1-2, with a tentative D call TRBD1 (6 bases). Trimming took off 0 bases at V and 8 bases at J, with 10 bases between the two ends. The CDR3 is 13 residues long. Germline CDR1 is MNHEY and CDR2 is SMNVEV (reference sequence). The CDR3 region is CASSLSAGGGYTF. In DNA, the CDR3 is TGTGCCAGCAGTTTATCCGCCGGGGGCGGCTACACCTTC.

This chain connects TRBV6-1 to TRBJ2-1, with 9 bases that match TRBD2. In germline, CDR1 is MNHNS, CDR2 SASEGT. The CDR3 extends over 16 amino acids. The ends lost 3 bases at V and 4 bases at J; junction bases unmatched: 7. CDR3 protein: CASSDPAGGGYNEQFF. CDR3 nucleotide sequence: TGTGCCAGCAGTGATCCAGCGGGGGGCGGTTACAATGAGCAGTTCTTC.

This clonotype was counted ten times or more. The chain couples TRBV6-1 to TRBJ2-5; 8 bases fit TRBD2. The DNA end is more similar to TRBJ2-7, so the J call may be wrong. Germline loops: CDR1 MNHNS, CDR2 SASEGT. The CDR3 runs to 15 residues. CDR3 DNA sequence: TGTGCCAGCAGTCCCCATGTAGCGGGACGATACGAGCAGTACTTC. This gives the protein CASSPHVAGRYEQYF.

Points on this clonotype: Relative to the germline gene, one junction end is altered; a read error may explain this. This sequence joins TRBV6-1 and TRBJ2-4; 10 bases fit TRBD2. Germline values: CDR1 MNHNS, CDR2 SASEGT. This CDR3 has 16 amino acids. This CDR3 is CASSPAGGRATDIQYF. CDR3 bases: TGTGCCAGCAGTCCAGCGGGGGGGCGAGCCACAGACATTCAGTACTTT.

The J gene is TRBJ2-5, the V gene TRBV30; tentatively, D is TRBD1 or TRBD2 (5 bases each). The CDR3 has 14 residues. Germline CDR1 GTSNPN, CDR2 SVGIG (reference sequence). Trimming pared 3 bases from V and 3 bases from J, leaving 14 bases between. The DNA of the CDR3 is TGTGCCTGGAGCCCGGGACCAAAAAAAGAGACCCAGTACTTC. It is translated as CAWSPGPKKETQYF.

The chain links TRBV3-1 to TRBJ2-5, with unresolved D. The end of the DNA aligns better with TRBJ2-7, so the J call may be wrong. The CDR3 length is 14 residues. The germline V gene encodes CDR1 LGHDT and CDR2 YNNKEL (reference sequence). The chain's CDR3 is CASSQFETTYEQYF. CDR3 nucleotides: TGTGCCAGCAGCCAATTCGAGACCACCTACGAGCAGTACTTC.

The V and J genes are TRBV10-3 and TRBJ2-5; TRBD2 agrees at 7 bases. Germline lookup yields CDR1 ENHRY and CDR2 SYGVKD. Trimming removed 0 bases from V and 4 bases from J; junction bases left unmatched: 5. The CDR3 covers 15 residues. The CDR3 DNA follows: TGTGCCATCAGTGAGTCGCGTGGGGGGGGAGAGACCCAGTACTTC. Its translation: CAISESRGGGETQYF.

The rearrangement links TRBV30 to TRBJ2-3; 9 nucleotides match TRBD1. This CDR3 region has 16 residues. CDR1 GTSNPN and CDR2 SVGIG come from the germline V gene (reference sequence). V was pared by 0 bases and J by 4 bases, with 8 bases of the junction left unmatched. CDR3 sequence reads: CAWSVTPGQGSDTQYF. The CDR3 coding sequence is TGTGCCTGGAGTGTAACCCCGGGACAGGGTTCAGATACGCAGTATTTT.

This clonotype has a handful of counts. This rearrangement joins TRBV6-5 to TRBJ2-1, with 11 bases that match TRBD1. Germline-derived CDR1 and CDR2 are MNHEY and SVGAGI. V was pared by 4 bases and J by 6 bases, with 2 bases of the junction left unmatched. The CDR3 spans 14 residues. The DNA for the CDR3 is TGTGCCAGCAGTTCCGGGACAGGGGGCAATGAGCAGTTCTTC. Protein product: CASSSGTGGNEQFF.

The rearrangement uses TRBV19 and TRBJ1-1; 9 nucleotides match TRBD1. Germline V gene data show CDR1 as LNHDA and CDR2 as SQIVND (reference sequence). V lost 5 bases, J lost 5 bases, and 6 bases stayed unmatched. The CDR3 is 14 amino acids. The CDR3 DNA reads TGTGCCAGTAGTCTAGGACAGGGGATGACTGAAGCTTTCTTT. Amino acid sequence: CASSLGQGMTEAFF.

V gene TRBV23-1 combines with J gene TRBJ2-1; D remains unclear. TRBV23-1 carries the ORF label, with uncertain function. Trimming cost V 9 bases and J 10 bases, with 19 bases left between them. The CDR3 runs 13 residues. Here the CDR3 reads CARELTVMGEQFF. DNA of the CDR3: TGCGCCAGGGAACTGACGGTAATGGGCGAGCAGTTCTTC.

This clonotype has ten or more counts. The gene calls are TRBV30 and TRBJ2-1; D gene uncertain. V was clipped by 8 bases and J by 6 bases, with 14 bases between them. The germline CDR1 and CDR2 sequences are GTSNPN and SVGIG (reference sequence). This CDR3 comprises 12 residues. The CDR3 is CASDTVGNEQFF. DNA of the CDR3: TGTGCCAGTGACACGGTAGGCAATGAGCAGTTCTTC.